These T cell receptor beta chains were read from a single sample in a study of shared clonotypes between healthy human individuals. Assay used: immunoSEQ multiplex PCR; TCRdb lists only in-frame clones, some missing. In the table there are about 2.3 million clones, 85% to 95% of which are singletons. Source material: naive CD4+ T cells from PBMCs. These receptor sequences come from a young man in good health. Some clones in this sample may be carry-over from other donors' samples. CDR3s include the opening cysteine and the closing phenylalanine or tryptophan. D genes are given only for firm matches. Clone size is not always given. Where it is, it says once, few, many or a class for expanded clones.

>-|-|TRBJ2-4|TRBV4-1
TGCGCCAGCAGCCAAGGACCGGCCGAGGCCGAAAACATTCAGTACTTC
CASSQGPAEAENIQYF
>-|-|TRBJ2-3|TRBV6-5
TGTGCCAGCAGTCGGACCCCAGTGACAGATACGCAGTATTTT
CASSRTPVTDTQYF
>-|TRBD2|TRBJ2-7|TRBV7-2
TGTGCCAGCAGCTTAGGGACTAGCGGGTCGGAGCAGTACTTC
CASSLGTSGSEQYF
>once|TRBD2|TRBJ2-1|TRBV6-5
TGTGCCAGCAGACGTAGCGGGAACTACAATGAGCAGTTCTTC
CASRRSGNYNEQFF
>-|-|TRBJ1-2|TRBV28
TGTGCCAGCAGTTTAGTGGGCGAGTCCAACTATGGCTACACCTTC
CASSLVGESNYGYTF
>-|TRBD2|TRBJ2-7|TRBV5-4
TGTGCCAGCAGCTCCCCCCAGCGGGGTTCCTACGAGCAGTACTTC
CASSSPQRGSYEQYF
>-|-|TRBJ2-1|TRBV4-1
TGCGCCAGCAGCCAAGGGGTCGGAGGAGCCCCTGTGGATGAGCAGTTCTTC
CASSQGVGGAPVDEQFF
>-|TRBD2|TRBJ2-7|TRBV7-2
TGTGCCAGCAGCTTAGCGCTTAGCGGGACTCCCCTCTACGAGCAGTACTTC
CASSLALSGTPLYEQYF
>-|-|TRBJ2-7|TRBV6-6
TGTGCCAGCAGATTCCAGGGCAGCTCCTACGAGCAGTACTTC
CASRFQGSSYEQYF
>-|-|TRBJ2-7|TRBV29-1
TGCAGCGGAAGTCACAGGGGGGGCTACGAGCAGTACTTC
CSGSHRGGYEQYF
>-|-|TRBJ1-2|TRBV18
TGTGCCAGCTCCGCGGATGCTAACTATGGCTACACCTTC
CASSADANYGYTF
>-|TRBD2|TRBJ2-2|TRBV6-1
TGTGCCACCCAGCGGGGGACCACCGGGGAGCTGTTTTTT
CATQRGTTGELFF
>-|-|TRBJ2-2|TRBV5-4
TGTGCCAGCAGCTCTGGGGAGTGGCCCGGGGAGCTGTTTTTT
CASSSGEWPGELFF
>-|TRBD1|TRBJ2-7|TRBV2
TGTGCCAGCAGCCGGGACAGGACCGACCCTATTCGAGCCTACGAGCAGTACTTC
CASSRDRTDPIRAYEQYF
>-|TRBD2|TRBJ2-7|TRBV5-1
TGCGCCAGCAGCACACTCGCGGGACTAGCGGCAAACGAGCAGTACTTC
CASSTLAGLAANEQYF
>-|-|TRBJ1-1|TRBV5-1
TGCGCCAGCAGCTTATGGGACGCGAACACTGAAGCTTTCTTT
CASSLWDANTEAFF
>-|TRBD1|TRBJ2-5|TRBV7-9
TGTGCCAGCAGCTTCGGGACAGGGGAGGGAGAGACCCAGTACTTC
CASSFGTGEGETQYF